This T cell receptor (beta chain) originates from a study of Ad26.COV2.S vaccination and SARS-CoV-2 variants. Overall study: Ad26.COV2.S shots went into the muscle once or twice, 56 days apart.

The treatment was: some 20 received Ad26.COV2.S at low or high dose, single or two shots; 5 received placebo; per-sample allocation not given. Specimens were obtained on day 63 following the first vaccine or placebo injection. In Boston, an adult donor aged 18-55 years took part. Ad26.COV2.S expressed prefusion-stabilized spike from the original Wuhan strain. Trimming took off 0 bases at V and 5 bases at J, with 10 bases between the two ends. Germline loops: CDR1 SNHLY, CDR2 FYNNEI. The CDR3 consists of 14 residues. Sequencing used immunoSEQ multiplex PCR; TCRdb keeps in-frame clones, though not all of them. The sample contains a few hundred thousand clones, about 89% of which appear only once.

The rearrangement joins TRBV2 to TRBJ2-5, with D possibly matching TRBD2 (5 bases). This sequence originates from a person aged 18-60 years who received the Ad26.COV2.S COVID-19 vaccine or a placebo. Sample: peripheral blood, taken in a trial of Ad26.COV2.S vaccine versus placebo. The CDR3 spells CASSEALPGETQYF. The DNA of the CDR3 is TGTGCCAGCAGTGAAGCGCTTCCGGGGGAGACCCAGTACTTC.